There are a few counts of the clone carrying this T cell receptor (beta chain). Its specificity is not known. The data stem from a study of T cell repertoires in cytomegalovirus infection. TCRdb redid the calling of the reads with MiXCR, one entry per CDR3 protein. The sample lists about 260,000 distinct CDR3 sequences, about an eighth occurring once. V lost 2 bases, J lost 4 bases, and 11 bases lay in between. The CDR3 has 15 residues. CDR1 and CDR2 (germline): MNHEY, SVGEGT. Study results and limitations: Summed frequency of shared TCR beta families picked out CMV carriers who also had the relevant HLA.

The clonotype comes from a human donor in good health (CMV status not recorded). Some clones in this sample may be carry-over from other donors' samples. V is TRBV6-2 or TRBV6-3 and J is TRBJ2-2; possible D gene TRBD1, 6 bases. Sequenced material: PBMCs. This CDR3 is CASSYQGLATGELFF. DNA of the CDR3: TGTGCCAGCAGTTACCAGGGGTTGGCCACCGGGGAGCTGTTTTTT.